A single sample gave rise to the 10 T cell receptor beta chains below, sequenced in a study of blood T cell repertoires in COVID-19. Sequenced by immunoSEQ multiplex PCR; TCRdb stores in-frame clones only, minus some. The table has 300,000 to 350,000 clones, 75% to 90% seen once. Material: peripheral blood. The receptor source for this set is a man aged 18 to 30 with active or convalescent COVID-19.

This clone showed up just a few times. The CDR3 bases are TGTGCCAGCAGCTTAGCGGGGTCCGCGGGAGGCTACACCTTC. Translation gives CASSLAGSAGGYTF. This chain connects TRBV7-9 to TRBJ1-2; no clear D gene. V lost 0 bases and J 8 bases, leaving 13 bases between the germline ends. This CDR3 has 14 residues. Germline V gene sequence: CDR1 SEHNR, CDR2 FQNEAQ (reference sequence).

V gene TRBV7-2 combines with J gene TRBJ2-3, with D unresolved. Per the germline V gene, CDR1 is SGHTA and CDR2 is FQGNSA. The CDR3 runs to 14 residues. Between the trimmed V and J ends, which lost 4 bases and 2 bases, there was a span of 10 bases. The CDR3 loop reads CASSWARHTDTQYF. CDR3 in DNA: TGTGCCAGCAGCTGGGCCAGGCACACAGATACGCAGTATTTT. Using reference TRBV7-2 and TRBJ2-3 for the parts outside the CDR3, the full variable domain is GAGVSQSPSNKVTEKGKDVELRCDPISGHTALYWYRQSLGQGLEFLIYFQGNSAPDKSGLPSDRFSAERTGGSVSTLTIQRTQQEDSAVYLCASSWARHTDTQYFGPGTRLTVL.

The chain employs TRBV7-9 and TRBJ2-3; the match to TRBD2 covers 9 bases. The CDR3 is 19 amino acids. V was pared by 6 bases and J by 2 bases, with 18 bases of the junction left unmatched. Germline loops: CDR1 SEHNR, CDR2 FQNEAQ (reference sequence). As DNA, the CDR3 is TGTGCCAGCAGGCGTACCCGAGCGGGGGGCCCCCTTTACACAGATACGCAGTATTTT. Its translation: CASRRTRAGGPLYTDTQYF.

J is TRBJ1-2 and V is TRBV15, with 8 bases fitting TRBD1. The CDR3 is 13 amino acids. The V gene's germline CDR1 is LNHNV and CDR2 YYDKDF (reference sequence). Trimming took 2 bases from V and 8 from J; bases not matched to a gene: 4. CDR3 amino acids: CATSRRQGIGYTF. In DNA, the CDR3 is TGTGCCACCAGCAGAAGACAGGGGATCGGCTACACCTTC.

The chain employs TRBV7-6 and TRBJ2-7; TRBD1 matches at 10 bases. The trim removed 5 bases at V and 3 bases at J, leaving 7 bases unmatched. From germline, CDR1 is SGHVS and CDR2 FNYEAQ. The CDR3 runs 15 residues. Here the CDR3 DNA reads TGTGCCAGCAGCGTCACCGGGACAGGGGTCTACGAGCAGTACTTC. This gives the protein CASSVTGTGVYEQYF.

This clone was counted once. This chain joins TRBV19 and TRBJ1-5, with D possibly TRBD1 on 5 matching bases. Per the germline V gene, CDR1 is LNHDA and CDR2 is SQIVND (reference sequence). Trimming took 0 bases from V and 2 from J, leaving 8 bases between them. The CDR3 totals 15 residues. In DNA, the CDR3 is TGTGCCAGTAGTATAGACAGGGCGGGCAATCAGCCCCAGCATTTT. Protein product: CASSIDRAGNQPQHF.

The V gene is TRBV28, the J gene TRBJ2-7; 8 nucleotides agree with TRBD1. Germline V CDR1 and CDR2: MDHEN, SYDVKM. Trimming at V came to 5 bases and at J to 1 base, leaving 10 bases not matched to a gene. This CDR3 is 16 amino acids long. CDR3 sequence reads: CASSGEDRVSSYEQYF. CDR3 sequence (DNA): TGTGCCAGCAGTGGGGAGGACAGGGTTTCTTCCTACGAGCAGTACTTC.

The V call is TRBV18, the J call TRBJ1-3; the match to TRBD1 covers 7 bases. V shed 1 base and J 0 bases; nucleotides not matched to a gene: 9. This CDR3 spans 18 amino acids. Germline V lookup: CDR1 KGHSH, CDR2 LQKENI. Here the CDR3 reads CASSPLKGQSPSGNTIYF. CDR3 DNA: TGTGCCAGCTCACCACTGAAGGGACAGAGCCCCTCTGGAAACACCATATATTTT.

The gene calls are TRBV27 and TRBJ1-2; 7 bases map to TRBD1. Looked up from germline, CDR1 is MNHEY and CDR2 is SMNVEV (reference sequence). The J segment lost 3 bases and the V segment lost 2 bases, leaving 3 bases of the junction unmatched. The CDR3 has 14 residues. This chain's CDR3 is CASSLTGAYYGYTF. CDR3 sequence (DNA): TGTGCCAGCAGTTTAACAGGGGCCTACTATGGCTACACCTTC.

The genes are TRBV5-1 and TRBJ1-2; possible D gene TRBD1, 5 bases. The CDR3 loop spans 15 amino acids. The V gene lost 4 bases and the J gene lost 0 bases, with 13 bases spanning the gap. Germline lookup yields CDR1 SGHRS and CDR2 YFSETQ. The chain's CDR3 is CASSQDRTPNYGYTF. The CDR3 DNA sequence: TGCGCCAGCAGCCAAGACAGAACGCCTAACTATGGCTACACCTTC.